These 26 T cell receptor beta chains were sequenced from one sample in a study of cytomegalovirus exposure and HLA in healthy donors (dated by TCRdb to 2017 to 2019). The library came from the immunoSEQ multiplex PCR assay. For the multiplex PCR, a mixture combining 60 forward primers for TCR Vbeta segments and 13 reverse primers for TCR Jbeta segments was used. TCRdb re-hosts the immuneACCESS table, in-frame sequences only. Its copies lack some clones; in the studies checked, an unresolved V gene accounts for under half of them, and the cause for the rest is not known. For this sample the table gives 110,000 to 150,000 clones, of which roughly 75% were detected only once. Approximately 2.3% of the sample is in the top ten clones. Material: PBMCs. These receptor sequences come from a man aged 25 to 45 in good health and CMV-seronegative.

The chain carries TRBV5-1 and TRBJ2-2; 10 positions match TRBD1. The CDR3 is 15 amino acids. With V trimmed by 5 bases and J by 6 bases, 7 bases remained unmatched. Germline V gene sequence: CDR1 SGHRS, CDR2 YFSETQ. CDR3 region: CASSPDRGFPGELFF. CDR3 nucleotides: TGCGCCAGCAGTCCGGACAGGGGGTTCCCCGGGGAGCTGTTTTTT.

CDR3 protein: CASSLGRVPHEQYF. CDR3 sequence (DNA): TGTGCCAGCAGTCTTGGCAGGGTACCCCACGAGCAGTACTTC. This chain connects TRBV2 to TRBJ2-7; D may be TRBD1 (5 bases). The CDR3 consists of 14 residues. CDR1 and CDR2 (germline): SNHLY, FYNNEI. The V gene lost 5 bases and the J gene lost 5 bases, with 16 bases spanning the gap.

The gene calls are TRBV30 and TRBJ2-7, with D perhaps TRBD1 (6 bases). Germline CDR1 and CDR2: GTSNPN and SVGIG (reference sequence). Deletions cut 6 bases from V and 4 bases from J, with 19 bases between. This CDR3 has 14 amino acids. The CDR3 spells CACISGDRYYEQYF. In DNA, the CDR3 is TGTGCCTGCATATCAGGGGATCGGTATTACGAGCAGTACTTC.

The chain joins TRBV5-8 to TRBJ2-3, with TRBD1 matching 7 bases. This CDR3 spans 14 amino acids. From germline, CDR1 is SGHTS and CDR2 YDEGEE. V shed 4 bases, J shed 3 bases, and the junction held 5 bases outside the gene matches. The CDR3 nucleotides are TGTGCCAGCAGCCCTGGGACAGCGACAGATACGCAGTATTTT. This translates into CASSPGTATDTQYF.

This clone appeared a few times. J is TRBJ2-1 and V is TRBV28; no definite D call. The V end lost 7 bases, the J end lost 5 bases, and 12 bases lay between the germline ends. Germline loops: CDR1 MDHEN, CDR2 SYDVKM. CDR3 length: 13 amino acids. CDR3 sequence: CASTSDQDNEQFF. The CDR3 bases are TGTGCCAGCACCAGCGACCAAGACAATGAGCAGTTCTTC.

This clone was recorded a few times. The chain has TRBV6-1 and TRBJ2-1; 8 positions match TRBD2. This CDR3 is built from 15 residues. The junction had 7 bases not matched to a gene; V was cut back by 3 bases and J by 6 bases. The germline V gene has CDR1 MNHNS and CDR2 SASEGT. The CDR3 region has the DNA TGTGCCAGCAGTGACGGGCGGGAGGCCCGCAATGAGCAGTTCTTC. Translation gives CASSDGREARNEQFF.

The V gene is TRBV5-1, the J gene TRBJ2-7; D ambiguous. Germline V gives CDR1 SGHRS, CDR2 YFSETQ. The germline V and J ends were trimmed by 0 bases and 4 bases, with 11 bases remaining between them. The CDR3 is 14 amino acids. CDR3 protein: CASSLAIAFYEQYF. The CDR3, as DNA: TGCGCCAGCAGCTTGGCGATTGCGTTTTACGAGCAGTACTTC.

The chain links TRBV10-3 to TRBJ1-1; 7 nucleotides line up with TRBD1. Germline CDR1 reads ENHRY; CDR2 reads SYGVKD. V trimming: 10 bases; J trimming: 0 bases; junction bases outside the gene matches: 5. The CDR3 consists of 13 residues. The CDR3 reads CATAQGLNTEAFF. The CDR3 nucleotides read TGTGCCACGGCACAGGGGTTGAACACTGAAGCTTTCTTT.

This clone showed up just once. The CDR3 nucleotides are TGTGCCAGCAGGACAGCGAACACCGGGGAGCTGTTTTTT. Translation gives CASRTANTGELFF. This chain connects TRBV2 to TRBJ2-2; D possibly corresponds to TRBD1 (5 bases). The V end was cut by 6 bases, the J end by 0 bases, with 5 bases between. CDR1 is SNHLY, CDR2 FYNNEI, per germline. The CDR3 totals 13 residues.

This clone was counted once. The chain is built from TRBV9 and TRBJ2-7; TRBD1 matches at 7 bases. The CDR3 runs 15 residues. V lost 0 bases, J lost 1 base, and 4 bases stayed unmatched. Germline V gives CDR1 SGDLS, CDR2 YYNGEE. As DNA, the CDR3 is TGTGCCAGCAGCGTAGGAGGGGGCGATTCCTACGAGCAGTACTTC. It codes for CASSVGGGDSYEQYF.

The chain combines TRBV30 with TRBJ1-5; no clear D gene. CDR3 size: 15 residues. Germline loops: CDR1 GTSNPN, CDR2 SVGIG (reference sequence). V was cut by 3 bases and J by 3 bases, with 15 bases left in between. CDR3 nucleotides: TGTGCCTGGAGCCTTCGGGGTCTCTTCAATCAGCCCCAGCATTTT. This translates into CAWSLRGLFNQPQHF. The full variable domain, in which reference TRBV30 and TRBJ1-5 provide the parts outside the CDR3, is SQTIHQWPATLVQPVGSPLSLECTVEGTSNPNLYWYRQAAGRGLQLLFYSVGIGQISSEVPQNLSASRPQDRQFILSSKKLLLSDSGFYLCAWSLRGLFNQPQHFGDGTRLSIL.

In this sample, this clone turned up a few times. As DNA, the CDR3 is TGTGCCAGCAGTAAAGGGGGGGACTATCAGCCCCAGCATTTT. It codes for CASSKGGDYQPQHF. V usage is TRBV6-1 and J usage is TRBJ1-5, with D maybe TRBD1 (6 bases). Germline lookup yields CDR1 MNHNS and CDR2 SASEGT. V dropped 5 bases and J dropped 5 bases, with 13 bases sitting between them. This CDR3 is 14 amino acids long.

Of note for this clone: Relative to the germline gene, one junction end is altered; a read error may explain this. The chain recombines TRBV11-1 with TRBJ2-7, with D perhaps TRBD1 (5 bases). Germline values: CDR1 SGHAT, CDR2 FQDESV (reference sequence). The CDR3 consists of 15 residues. CDR3 amino acids: CASSPDGASYYGQYF. The CDR3 nucleotides read TGTGCCAGCAGCCCCGATGGGGCCTCATATTACGGGCAGTACTTC.

This clone was picked up one time. The CDR3 protein is CASSLTVNNYGYTF. CDR3 DNA sequence: TGTGCCAGCAGTTTGACAGTAAATAACTATGGCTACACCTTC. The chain combines TRBV28 with TRBJ1-2, with TRBD1 as a possible D gene (5 bases). V was shortened by 3 bases and J by 1 base, with 9 bases between the two germline ends. The CDR3 runs 14 residues. Germline V lookup: CDR1 MDHEN, CDR2 SYDVKM.

This clone was found a few times. The chain is built from TRBV6-5 and TRBJ2-7; D possibly corresponds to TRBD2 (6 bases). CDR1 and CDR2 from the germline V gene are MNHEY and SVGAGI. Trimming removed 6 bases at V and 1 base at J, with 16 bases between. The CDR3 runs to 15 residues. CDR3 nucleotides: TGTGCCAGCAGACGGGGTCGGAGGGAGTCCTACGAGCAGTACTTC. It codes for CASRRGRRESYEQYF.

This chain uses TRBV2 with TRBJ1-1; D not certain. The CDR3 extends over 14 amino acids. Germline V lookup: CDR1 SNHLY, CDR2 FYNNEI. Deletions cut 3 bases from V and 0 bases from J, with 8 bases between. The CDR3 is CASSDGRLNTEAFF. Here the CDR3 DNA reads TGTGCCAGCAGTGACGGCAGGTTGAACACTGAAGCTTTCTTT.

This chain uses TRBV7-2 with TRBJ2-2, with 9 bases lining up with TRBD2. The CDR3 spans 14 residues. CDR1 SGHTA and CDR2 FQGNSA come from the germline V gene. V lost 5 bases to trimming and J lost 7 bases; unmatched junction nucleotides: 5. CDR3 DNA: TGTGCCAGCAGCCCTAGCGGGGTTGGCGGGGAGCTGTTTTTT. It codes for CASSPSGVGGELFF.

The V call is TRBV5-1, the J call TRBJ2-2; the D gene is possibly TRBD1 (5 bases). The CDR3 spans 14 residues. Between the trimmed V and J ends, which lost 4 bases and 1 base, there was a span of 8 bases. CDR1 is SGHRS, CDR2 YFSETQ, per germline. DNA of the CDR3: TGCGCCAGCAGCGGCAGGGTGAACACCGGGGAGCTGTTTTTT. This gives the protein CASSGRVNTGELFF.

The sample holds a few counts of this clone. This chain uses TRBV7-9 with TRBJ2-3; weak D call: TRBD2 (6 bases). This CDR3 contains 17 residues. Germline loops: CDR1 SEHNR, CDR2 FQNEAQ (reference sequence). The ends were cut back, 1 base at V and 2 bases at J, with 16 bases in the middle. CDR3 sequence: CASSLGAAGRDTDTQYF. CDR3 in DNA: TGTGCCAGCAGCTTAGGGGCCGCGGGGAGAGACACAGATACGCAGTATTTT.

This clone was detected a few times. The chain couples TRBV7-9 to TRBJ2-2; D might be TRBD1 (6 bases). V lost 5 bases and J lost 8, with 18 bases in between. Germline V gene data show CDR1 as SEHNR and CDR2 as FQNEAQ (reference sequence). The CDR3 is made up of 15 amino acids. The CDR3 region is CASSELSPGAGELFF. CDR3 coding DNA: TGTGCCAGCAGCGAACTCTCGCCAGGGGCGGGGGAGCTGTTTTTT.

The chain uses TRBV27 and TRBJ2-7; TRBD2 aligns across 8 bases. Per germline, CDR1 MNHEY and CDR2 SMNVEV (reference sequence). The J segment lost 2 bases and the V segment lost 5 bases, leaving 11 bases of the junction unmatched. This CDR3 has 16 amino acids. The CDR3 loop reads CASSPRWGLGAYEQYF. The CDR3 DNA follows: TGTGCCAGCAGTCCGCGCTGGGGACTAGGAGCCTACGAGCAGTACTTC.

This chain connects TRBV28 to TRBJ1-1; D is undetermined. The V gene's germline CDR1 is MDHEN and CDR2 SYDVKM. V shed 8 bases and J shed 5 bases, with 9 bases lying between them. The CDR3 sequence is 11 residues long. CDR3 coding DNA: TGTGCCAGCGTCGGTCCAACTGAAGCTTTCTTT. Translating it yields CASVGPTEAFF.

The chain uses TRBV5-8 and TRBJ2-3; D remains ambiguous. The CDR3 length is 15 residues. CDR1 is SGHTS and CDR2 is YDEGEE in the germline V gene. The ends were cut back, 0 bases at V and 6 bases at J, with 14 bases in the middle. The CDR3 DNA sequence: TGTGCCAGCAGCTTGGCCCGGGTGTATCGGGATACGCAGTATTTT. Translated, it gives CASSLARVYRDTQYF.

The V gene is TRBV7-3, the J gene TRBJ1-5; 7 bases line up with TRBD1. J gave up 3 bases and V 5 bases, and 10 bases lay outside the gene matches. The CDR3 totals 16 residues. Germline lookup yields CDR1 SGHTA and CDR2 FQGTGA. The CDR3 sequence is CASSTPGTAINQPQHF. CDR3 nucleotides: TGTGCCAGCAGCACCCCCGGGACAGCTATCAATCAGCCCCAGCATTTT.

The chain combines TRBV4-1 with TRBJ2-7; perhaps TRBD1 as D (5 bases). V was cut by 0 bases and J by 6 bases, with 12 bases left in between. This CDR3 spans 14 amino acids. Germline assignment: CDR1 MGHRA and CDR2 YSYEKL. This CDR3 is CASSQDPTQGEQYF. The CDR3 DNA reads TGCGCCAGCAGCCAAGATCCCACCCAGGGCGAGCAGTACTTC.

This chain joins TRBV5-1 and TRBJ2-2; no clear D. The length of the CDR3 is 16 residues. The ends were cut back, 0 bases at V and 0 bases at J, with 9 bases in the middle. Germline V gives CDR1 SGHRS, CDR2 YFSETQ. DNA for the CDR3: TGCGCCAGCAGCTTGGACAGCCCCTCGAACACCGGGGAGCTGTTTTTT. It is translated as CASSLDSPSNTGELFF.